These 21 T cell receptor beta chains share one sample of origin, sequenced in a study of T cells in Graves' hyperthyroidism and ophthalmopathy. The TCR beta CDR3 regions underwent amplification using RNA transcripts as the source. First-round RT-PCR with HTBI primers amplified the TCR CDR3 region. TCRdb reanalysed the multiplex PCR reads using MiXCR and keeps one entry per CDR3 protein. The sample has roughly 740,000 distinct CDR3 sequences, over 15% seen once. Source material: blood. Receptor source: a young man with Graves' hyperthyroidism.

This chain connects TRBV2 to TRBJ1-6; weak D call: TRBD1 (5 bases). The germline V and J ends were trimmed by 6 bases and 7 bases, with 10 bases remaining between them. This CDR3 is 13 amino acids long. The germline gives CDR1 SNHLY, CDR2 FYNNEI. The CDR3 DNA reads TGTGCCAGCAGAAGGGGTGAGAATTCACCCCTCCACTTT. Residues: CASRRGENSPLHF.

V is TRBV28 and J is TRBJ1-3; D not resolved. The CDR3 contains 16 residues. V dropped 2 bases and J dropped 0 bases, with 11 bases sitting between them. Germline CDR1 MDHEN, CDR2 SYDVKM. The CDR3 nucleotides are TGTGCCAGCAGTTTAGCGGGTCAGCACTCTGGAAACACCATATATTTT. It specifies CASSLAGQHSGNTIYF.

Many counts were recorded for this clonotype. V gene TRBV2 combines with J gene TRBJ2-7; D uncertain. Germline V CDR1 and CDR2: SNHLY, FYNNEI. The CDR3 runs 12 residues. V was pared by 6 bases and J by 2 bases, with 8 bases between. The CDR3, as DNA: TGTGCCAGCAGCCCGACCCCCTACGAGCAGTACTTC. It specifies CASSPTPYEQYF.

This rearrangement joins TRBV12-3 or TRBV12-4 to TRBJ2-3; possible D gene TRBD2, 5 bases. The length of the CDR3 is 15 residues. V lost 9 bases, J lost 3 bases, and 19 bases lay in between. The chain's CDR3 is CARATPGFRTDTQYF. CDR3 nucleotide sequence: TGTGCCAGGGCAACCCCGGGATTCAGGACAGATACGCAGTATTTT.

The chain employs TRBV20-1 and TRBJ1-2; the D is unclear. V shed 0 bases and J shed 7 bases, with 9 bases lying between them. The CDR3 covers 12 residues. Per germline, CDR1 DFQATT and CDR2 SNEGSKA (reference sequence). As DNA, the CDR3 is TGCAGTGCTAGAGATGGGCGGGCTGGCTACACCTTC. This encodes CSARDGRAGYTF.

This clonotype came up many times. This rearrangement joins TRBV15 to TRBJ1-1; no clear D gene. The germline V gene has CDR1 LNHNV and CDR2 YYDKDF (reference sequence). Between the trimmed V and J ends, which lost 3 bases and 2 bases, there was a span of 4 bases. The CDR3 spans 12 residues. The CDR3 bases are TGTGCCACCAGCAGGTCCAACACTGAAGCTTTCTTT. It translates to CATSRSNTEAFF.

In its sample, this clonotype was seen a few times. The V gene is TRBV24-1, the J gene TRBJ2-3, with 7 bases lining up with TRBD2. V gave up 4 bases and J gave up 11 bases; unmatched junction bases: 11. Germline V gives CDR1 KGHDR, CDR2 SFDVKD. CDR3 length equals 14 residues. As DNA, the CDR3 is TGTGCCACCAGTGACTCCCGTAGCGGGTCGGTGCAGTATTTT. This translates into CATSDSRSGSVQYF.

This clonotype was detected a few times. This sequence joins TRBV20-1 and TRBJ2-5; a weak D match, TRBD1 (6 bases). Per the germline V gene, CDR1 is DFQATT and CDR2 is SNEGSKA (reference sequence). This CDR3 is built from 13 residues. Deletions cut 5 bases from V and 2 bases from J, with 12 bases between. The CDR3 sequence: CSAGQRLQETQYF. CDR3 in DNA: TGCAGTGCTGGACAGAGGCTACAAGAGACCCAGTACTTC.

The V and J genes are TRBV19 and TRBJ1-5; D ambiguous. Trimming pared 0 bases from V and 2 bases from J, leaving 8 bases between. Germline loops: CDR1 LNHDA, CDR2 SQIVND (reference sequence). The CDR3 has 15 residues. In DNA form, the CDR3 reads TGTGCCAGTAGTATAGAGGGGAGAGGCAATCAGCCCCAGCATTTT. It codes for CASSIEGRGNQPQHF.

The chain links TRBV20-1 to TRBJ2-1, with 13 bases lining up with TRBD2. Trimming removed 5 bases from V and 5 bases from J; junction bases left unmatched: 3. The germline V gene has CDR1 DFQATT and CDR2 SNEGSKA (reference sequence). The CDR3 sequence is 14 residues long. The CDR3 loop is CSALGLAGHNEQFF. The CDR3 DNA sequence: TGCAGTGCTCTGGGACTAGCGGGACACAATGAGCAGTTCTTC.

In this sample, this clonotype turned up many times. The chain combines TRBV12-3 or TRBV12-4 with TRBJ2-5, with D unclear. The CDR3 extends over 13 amino acids. V was pared by 3 bases and J by 5 bases, with 10 bases between. In DNA, the CDR3 is TGTGCCAGCAGTTTCGCGTCCGGGGAGACCCAGTACTTC. This encodes CASSFASGETQYF.

Notes on this clonotype: A much larger clonotype is one base distant, so this may be a read error. The V and J genes are TRBV11-2 and TRBJ2-5; 14 bases match TRBD2. This CDR3 is built from 18 residues. Germline CDR1 reads SGHAT; CDR2 reads FQNNGV. The J segment lost 5 bases and the V segment lost 5 bases, leaving 13 bases of the junction unmatched. The CDR3 DNA sequence: TGTGCCAGCAGCCTATTGGGACTAGCGGGAGTTGAGTGGGAGACCCAGTACTTC. It codes for CASSLLGLAGVEWETQYF. The full variable domain, rest sourced from reference TRBV11-2 and TRBJ2-5, is EAGVAQSPRYKIIEKRQSVAFWCNPISGHATLYWYQQILGQGPKLLIQFQNNGVVDDSQLPKDRFSAERLKGVDSTLKIQPAKLEDSAVYLCASSLLGLAGVEWETQYFGPGTRLLVL.

This clonotype was recorded at least ten times. The genes are TRBV7-2 and TRBJ2-1, with TRBD2 matching over 15 bases. Germline CDR1 reads SGHTA; CDR2 reads FQGNSA. V lost 5 bases and J lost 10; bases outside the gene matches: 3. The CDR3 consists of 14 residues. CDR3 amino acids: CASSEGLAGGEQFF. DNA for the CDR3: TGTGCCAGCAGCGAAGGACTAGCGGGAGGGGAGCAGTTCTTC.

CDR3 amino acids: CASSVGGGFWEQYF. The CDR3 DNA reads as TGTGCCAGCAGCGTAGGAGGGGGGTTTTGGGAGCAGTACTTC. The chain carries TRBV9 and TRBJ2-7; D possibly matches TRBD1 or TRBD2 (6 bases each). The germline gives CDR1 SGDLS, CDR2 YYNGEE. This CDR3 comprises 14 residues. V lost 0 bases to trimming and J lost 7 bases, with 14 bases between them.

The chain uses TRBV20-1 and TRBJ2-5, with 8 bases lining up with TRBD2. CDR1 and CDR2 from the germline V gene are DFQATT and SNEGSKA (reference sequence). The CDR3 contains 13 residues. V dropped 7 bases and J dropped 5; count of bases not matched to a gene: 9. The CDR3 here is CSEVEAGVETQYF. The CDR3 bases are TGCAGTGAAGTTGAAGCGGGAGTTGAGACCCAGTACTTC.

This clonotype was counted many times. The chain joins TRBV28 to TRBJ1-2; the D is unclear. This CDR3 comprises 12 residues. V lost 3 bases, J lost 5 bases, and 7 bases lay in between. In germline, CDR1 is MDHEN, CDR2 SYDVKM. This chain's CDR3 is CASSFTRYGYTF. The CDR3 nucleotides are TGTGCCAGCAGTTTCACCAGATATGGCTACACCTTC.

This clonotype appeared many times. This chain uses TRBV3-1 with TRBJ1-2; TRBD1 aligns across 7 bases. V lost 0 bases and J lost 4; bases outside the gene matches: 8. The CDR3 runs to 16 residues. Germline CDR1 reads LGHDT; CDR2 reads YNNKEL (reference sequence). The CDR3 here is CASSQDNTGVAYGYTF. The CDR3 DNA sequence: TGTGCCAGCAGCCAAGATAACACAGGGGTAGCCTATGGCTACACCTTC. The full variable domain, in which reference TRBV3-1 and TRBJ1-2 provide the parts outside the CDR3, is DTAVSQTPKYLVTQMGNDKSIKCEQNLGHDTMYWYKQDSKKFLKIMFSYNNKELIINETVPNRFSPKSPDKAHLNLHINSLELGDSAVYFCASSQDNTGVAYGYTFGSGTRLTVV.

This clonotype was seen a handful of times. The rearrangement links TRBV7-9 to TRBJ2-7, with D perhaps TRBD2 (6 bases). Germline CDR1 is SEHNR and CDR2 is FQNEAQ (reference sequence). The CDR3 has 19 amino acids. The ends were cut back, 3 bases at V and 0 bases at J, with 24 bases in the middle. The DNA for the CDR3 is TGTGCCAGCAGCTTTGGAGGGACTGGCGGGGACCCTAGCTCCTACGAGCAGTACTTC. Translation gives CASSFGGTGGDPSSYEQYF.

This clonotype was seen repeatedly, ten times or more. The rearrangement uses TRBV5-1 and TRBJ2-3; 8 bases line up with TRBD2. V lost 1 base and J lost 0; bases outside the gene matches: 7. Germline CDR1 SGHRS, CDR2 YFSETQ. The CDR3 has 17 amino acids. CDR3: CASSLTSGEASTDTQYF. CDR3 nucleotides: TGCGCCAGCAGCTTGACTAGCGGAGAGGCTAGCACAGATACGCAGTATTTT.

This clonotype showed up just a few times. The chain joins TRBV3-1 to TRBJ2-3; TRBD2 aligns across 14 bases. The germline gives CDR1 LGHDT, CDR2 YNNKEL (reference sequence). With V trimmed by 4 bases and J by 0 bases, 6 bases remained unmatched. There are 18 residues in the CDR3. CDR3 protein: CASSPRTSGRPSTDTQYF. The CDR3 DNA follows: TGTGCCAGCAGCCCTCGGACTAGCGGGAGGCCTAGCACAGATACGCAGTATTTT.

In this sample, this clonotype turned up a few times. The genes are TRBV28 and TRBJ1-2, with D possibly being TRBD1 (5 bases). In germline, CDR1 is MDHEN, CDR2 SYDVKM. V lost 6 bases, J lost 5 bases, and 13 bases lay in between. This CDR3 region has 13 residues. The CDR3 DNA is TGTGCCAGCAGGGACGGGGGTCGATATGGCTACACCTTC. As protein: CASRDGGRYGYTF.